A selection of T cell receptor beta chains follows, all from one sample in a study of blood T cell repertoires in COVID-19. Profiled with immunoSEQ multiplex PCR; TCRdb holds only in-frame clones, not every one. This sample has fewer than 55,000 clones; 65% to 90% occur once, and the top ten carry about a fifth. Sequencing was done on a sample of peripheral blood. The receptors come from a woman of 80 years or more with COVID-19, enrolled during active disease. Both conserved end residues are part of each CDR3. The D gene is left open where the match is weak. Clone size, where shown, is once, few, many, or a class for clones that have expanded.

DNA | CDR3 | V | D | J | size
TGTGCCAGCAGTTCCTCAACTGGCTCTGGAAACACCATATATTTT | CASSSSTGSGNTIYF | TRBV6-6 | - | TRBJ1-3 | -
TGTGCCAGTAGTATGGAGAGCTACGAGCAGTACTTC | CASSMESYEQYF | TRBV19 | - | TRBJ2-7 | -
TGTGCCAGCAGCTTGGGGACTAGGGACAGGTCAAGGCTAGGCCTGGCTTTCTTT | CASSLGTRDRSRLGLAFF | TRBV5-5 | TRBD1 | TRBJ1-1 | -
TGTGCCAGCAGCTTGGCCGGGGGGGCCGGTAATTCACCCCTCCACTTT | CASSLAGGAGNSPLHF | TRBV5-6 | - | TRBJ1-6 | -
TGTGCCAGCAGAGTTGCGGGGCGGAGCTCCTACAATGAGCAGTTCTTC | CASRVAGRSSYNEQFF | TRBV27 | - | TRBJ2-1 | -
TGTGCCAGCAGCCGGGGACTAGCGGGAAATTACGAGCAGTACTTC | CASSRGLAGNYEQYF | TRBV7-6 | TRBD2 | TRBJ2-7 | -
TGCAGCGTGGGTAAACTTGGGACTAGCGTCAACAATGAGCAGTTCTTC | CSVGKLGTSVNNEQFF | TRBV29-1 | TRBD2 | TRBJ2-1 | -
TGTGCCAGTATGGAGGACAGGGGTCGTTCACCCCTCCACTTT | CASMEDRGRSPLHF | TRBV19 | TRBD1 | TRBJ1-6 | few
TGTGCCAGCAGTCGACCCGGGACTAGCGGGAGGGCCCACGAGCAGTACTTC | CASSRPGTSGRAHEQYF | TRBV6-6 | TRBD2 | TRBJ2-7 | -
TGTGCCAGCACCCCTGGGACAGCGAACACCGGGGAGCTGTTTTTT | CASTPGTANTGELFF | TRBV2 | TRBD1 | TRBJ2-2 | -
TGCGCCAGCAGCCCCCTCCCCAGGGACTCGATTAGCTCCTACGAGCAGTACTTC | CASSPLPRDSISSYEQYF | TRBV4-1 | - | TRBJ2-7 | few
TGTGCCAGCAGCTTATCCGACGTCATGGAGGTTTGGGCTGAAGCTTTCTTT | CASSLSDVMEVWAEAFF | TRBV7-2 | - | TRBJ1-1 | many
TGTGCTAGTGGCCCGGTCGTGAACGAGCAGTACTTC | CASGPVVNEQYF | TRBV12-5 | - | TRBJ2-7 | -
TGTGCCAGCAGTTGGGACAGCTTAAACTATGGCTACACCTTC | CASSWDSLNYGYTF | TRBV6-5 | TRBD1 | TRBJ1-2 | -
TGCGCCAGCAGTGTGGCCAGGGGATATGGCTACACCTTC | CASSVARGYGYTF | TRBV10-1 | - | TRBJ1-2 | few
TGTGCCAGCAGCCCTGGGGGGTCGGGAGCGGGCGAGCAGTACTTC | CASSPGGSGAGEQYF | TRBV3-1/TRBV3-2 | - | TRBJ2-7 | few
TGTGCCAGTAGCCAAAGGGAGGGGAGTTCACCCCTCCACTTT | CASSQREGSSPLHF | TRBV19 | - | TRBJ1-6 | -
TGTGCCAGCAGCGCCACAGGGGGTTTTAACTATGGCTACACCTTC | CASSATGGFNYGYTF | TRBV9 | TRBD1 | TRBJ1-2 | -
TGCGCCAGCAGCTTGGAGGGGACAGGGGGCGTAAATGAGCAGTTCTTC | CASSLEGTGGVNEQFF | TRBV5-1 | TRBD1 | TRBJ2-1 | medium-sized
TGTGCCAGCAGCCAAGGAAATAGCTACTACGAGCAGTACTTC | CASSQGNSYYEQYF | TRBV3-1/TRBV3-2 | - | TRBJ2-7 | few
TGTGCCAGCAGCTTAGGGACACAGAACACTGAAGCTTTCTTT | CASSLGTQNTEAFF | TRBV7-9 | - | TRBJ1-1 | -
TGCAGCGCCATGAAGGCTAGCGGGAGAGGTACCGGGGAGCTGTTTTTT | CSAMKASGRGTGELFF | TRBV29-1 | TRBD2 | TRBJ2-2 | -
TGTGCCAGCAGTGATGGAATCAGCGGCAATGAGCAGTTCTTC | CASSDGISGNEQFF | TRBV6-4 | - | TRBJ2-1 | -
TGTGCCAGCAGCTTAGTACCTACTAGCGCCTCCTACGAGCAGTACTTC | CASSLVPTSASYEQYF | TRBV7-8 | TRBD2 | TRBJ2-7 | -
TGCGCCAGCAGCTTGATGCAGGGCGGCACCGGGGAGCTGTTTTTT | CASSLMQGGTGELFF | TRBV5-1 | - | TRBJ2-2 | few
TGTGCCAGCCGTCCGGCTAGCGACCCTTACAATGAGCAGTTCTTC | CASRPASDPYNEQFF | TRBV27 | - | TRBJ2-1 | -
TGTGCCAGCAGCCCCGGGACAGGGAGATCCTACGAGCAGTACTTC | CASSPGTGRSYEQYF | TRBV6-2/TRBV6-3 | TRBD1 | TRBJ2-7 | -
TGTGCCAGCAGGGGACTAGCGGGAGGCAACGGTGAGCAGTTCTTC | CASRGLAGGNGEQFF | TRBV2 | TRBD2 | TRBJ2-1 | -
TGTGCCATCAGTGTTTCCAGCGGAGACAATGAGCAGTTCTTC | CAISVSSGDNEQFF | TRBV10-3 | - | TRBJ2-1 | -
TGCGCCAGCAGCCAAGATGGCAGCGGGATGGCCGGGGAGCTGTTTTTT | CASSQDGSGMAGELFF | TRBV4-1 | TRBD2 | TRBJ2-2 | once
TGTGCCAGCAGCTTAGGGGGGGGCGTAACCTACGAGCAGTACTTC | CASSLGGGVTYEQYF | TRBV7-2 | - | TRBJ2-7 | few
TGTGCCAGCAGCGCCCCGGACTTCGCTGAGCAGTTCTTC | CASSAPDFAEQFF | TRBV7-3 | - | TRBJ2-1 | few
TGTGCCAGCAGATCAGGGATACCCCAAAAACTGTTTTTT | CASRSGIPQKLFF | TRBV2 | - | TRBJ1-4 | few
TGTGCCAGCAGCCGAAGCGGGGGCACCGGGGAGCTGTTTTTT | CASSRSGGTGELFF | TRBV27 | TRBD2 | TRBJ2-2 | once
TGTGCCAGCAGCTTCGGAGGGTCTGGCTACACCTTC | CASSFGGSGYTF | TRBV13 | - | TRBJ1-2 | -
TGTGCCAGCAGGCGGGGAGCTGGAAACACCATATATTTT | CASRRGAGNTIYF | TRBV6-5 | - | TRBJ1-3 | few
TGTGCCAGCAGCCTAGCGGACAGCACAGATACGCAGTATTTT | CASSLADSTDTQYF | TRBV3-1/TRBV3-2 | - | TRBJ2-3 | -
TGTGCCAGCAGTACCCCACCGGGACTAGCGGACTTC | CASSTPPGLADF | TRBV7-2 | TRBD2 | TRBJ2-5 | -
TGTGCCAGCGGCCCCAAGGGGGATACGCAGTATTTT | CASGPKGDTQYF | TRBV6-6 | - | TRBJ2-3 | -
TGTGCCAGCAGTGATATAGCGGGGGTCTTGAATGAGCAGTTCTTC | CASSDIAGVLNEQFF | TRBV6-4 | TRBD2 | TRBJ2-1 | -